These T cell receptor beta chains were read from a single sample in a study of cytotoxic CD8 clonotypes in ibrutinib-treated CLL. Measured with immunoSEQ multiplex PCR; TCRdb has only the in-frame clones, and not every one. This sample has approximately 300,000 clones, with roughly 79% found just once. The input for sequencing was PBMCs, taken before ibrutinib treatment. The receptors originated from a human donor with chronic lymphocytic leukemia. Both conserved end residues are part of each CDR3. The order of the fields is clone size, D gene, J gene, V gene, CDR3 protein, CDR3 DNA. A D gene is named only where the DNA matches it firmly. Clone size is given for some rows only: seen once, a few or many times, or a class if the clone is expanded.

once,.,TRBJ2-5,TRBV15,CATSSLLGGLGTQYF,TGTGCCACCAGCAGCCTTTTGGGCGGCCTGGGGACCCAGTACTTC
once,.,TRBJ1-2,TRBV7-2,CASSSQGMVGYTF,TGTGCCAGCAGCTCCCAAGGAATGGTTGGCTACACCTTC
.,.,TRBJ2-2,TRBV6-5,CASFYGPNTGELFF,TGTGCCAGCTTTTACGGTCCGAACACCGGGGAGCTGTTTTTT
.,TRBD1,TRBJ2-1,TRBV5-4,CASSLTGDRYNEQFF,TGTGCCAGCAGCCTCACAGGGGACAGATACAATGAGCAGTTCTTC
.,TRBD1,TRBJ1-1,TRBV7-3,CASSLVPTGGGQRNTEAFF,TGTGCCAGCAGCCTCGTCCCTACAGGGGGCGGACAGAGGAACACTGAAGCTTTCTTT
.,.,TRBJ2-3,TRBV4-3,CASSQEQTTDTQYF,TGCGCCAGCAGCCAAGAACAGACCACAGATACGCAGTATTTT
.,.,TRBJ1-4,TRBV4-3,CASSQLYEKLFF,TGCGCCAGCAGCCAACTTTATGAAAAACTGTTTTTT
.,.,TRBJ1-1,TRBV25-1,CASSEGQGRTEAFF,TGTGCCAGCAGTGAAGGGCAGGGTCGAACTGAAGCTTTCTTT
.,TRBD1,TRBJ2-1,TRBV6-5,CASSSGQSSYNEQFF,TGTGCCAGCAGCTCGGGACAGAGCTCCTACAATGAGCAGTTCTTC
.,TRBD2,TRBJ2-3,TRBV7-6,CASSLEELAGGTDTQYF,TGTGCCAGCAGCTTAGAGGAACTAGCGGGAGGCACAGATACGCAGTATTTT
.,.,TRBJ1-3,TRBV6-1,CASRRIHSGNTIYF,TGTGCCAGCAGACGAATCCACTCTGGAAACACCATATATTTT
.,TRBD1,TRBJ1-1,TRBV18,CASSPVTGGLNTEAFF,TGTGCCAGCTCACCGGTCACAGGGGGACTGAACACTGAAGCTTTCTTT